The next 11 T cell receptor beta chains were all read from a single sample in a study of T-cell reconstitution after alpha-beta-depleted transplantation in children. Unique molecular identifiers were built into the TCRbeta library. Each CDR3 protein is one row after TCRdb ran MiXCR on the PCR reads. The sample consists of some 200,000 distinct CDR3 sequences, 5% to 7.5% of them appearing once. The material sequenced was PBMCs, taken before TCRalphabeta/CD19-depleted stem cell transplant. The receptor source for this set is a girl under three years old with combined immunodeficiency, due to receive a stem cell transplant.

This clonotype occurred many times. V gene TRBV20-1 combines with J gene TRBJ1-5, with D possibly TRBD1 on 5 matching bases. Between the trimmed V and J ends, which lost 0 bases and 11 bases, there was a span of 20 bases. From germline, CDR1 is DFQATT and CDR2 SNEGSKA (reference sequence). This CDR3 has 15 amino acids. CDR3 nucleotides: TGCAGTGCTAGAGATCTGTACAGGACCGAACGAGCCCAGCATTTT. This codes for CSARDLYRTERAQHF.

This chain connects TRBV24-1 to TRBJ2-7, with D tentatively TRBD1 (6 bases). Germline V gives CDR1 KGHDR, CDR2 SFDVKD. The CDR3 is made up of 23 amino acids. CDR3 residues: CAASDSPRNNRDKEPRSSYEQYF. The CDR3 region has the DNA TGTGCGGCCAGTGATTCGCCAAGGAATAACCGGGACAAAGAACCCAGGAGCTCCTACGAGCAGTACTTC.

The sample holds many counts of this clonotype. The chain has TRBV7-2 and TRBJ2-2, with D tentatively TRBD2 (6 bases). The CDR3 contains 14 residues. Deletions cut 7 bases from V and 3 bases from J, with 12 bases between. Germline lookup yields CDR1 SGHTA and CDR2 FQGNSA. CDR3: CASTVRRDTGELFF. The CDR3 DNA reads TGTGCCAGCACTGTGAGGAGGGACACCGGGGAGCTGTTTTTT.

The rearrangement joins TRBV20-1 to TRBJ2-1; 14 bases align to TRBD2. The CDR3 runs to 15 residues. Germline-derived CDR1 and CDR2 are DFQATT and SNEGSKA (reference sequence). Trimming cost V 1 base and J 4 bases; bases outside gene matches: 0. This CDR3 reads CSARGLAGGYNEQFF. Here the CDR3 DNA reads TGCAGTGCTAGAGGACTAGCGGGAGGGTACAATGAGCAGTTCTTC.

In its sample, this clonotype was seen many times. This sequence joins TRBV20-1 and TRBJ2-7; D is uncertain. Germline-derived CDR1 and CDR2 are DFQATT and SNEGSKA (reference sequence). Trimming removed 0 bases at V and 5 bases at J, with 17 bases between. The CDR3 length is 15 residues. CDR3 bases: TGCAGTGCTAGAGATATGAGCCCCGTTTATAACGAGCAGTACTTC. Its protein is CSARDMSPVYNEQYF.

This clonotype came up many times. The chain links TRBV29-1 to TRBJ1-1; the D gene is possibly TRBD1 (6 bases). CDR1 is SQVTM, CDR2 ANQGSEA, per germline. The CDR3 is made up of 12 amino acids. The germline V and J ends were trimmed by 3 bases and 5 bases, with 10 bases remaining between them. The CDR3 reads CSVDGGQTEAFF. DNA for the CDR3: TGCAGCGTTGATGGGGGGCAAACTGAAGCTTTCTTT.

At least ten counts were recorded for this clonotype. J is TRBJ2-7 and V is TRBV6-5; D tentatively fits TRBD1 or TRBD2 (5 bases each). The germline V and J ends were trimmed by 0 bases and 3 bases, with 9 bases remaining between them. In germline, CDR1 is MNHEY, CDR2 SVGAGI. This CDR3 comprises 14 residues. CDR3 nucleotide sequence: TGTGCCAGCAGTTACTCGGGGGAGTTCTACGAGCAGTACTTC. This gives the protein CASSYSGEFYEQYF.

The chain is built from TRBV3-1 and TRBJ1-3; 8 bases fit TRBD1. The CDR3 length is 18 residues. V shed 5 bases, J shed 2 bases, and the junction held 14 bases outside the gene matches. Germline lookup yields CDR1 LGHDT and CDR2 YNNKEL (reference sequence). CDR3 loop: CASSSFDTGGEPGNTIYF. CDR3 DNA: TGTGCCAGCAGCTCATTTGATACAGGGGGAGAACCTGGAAACACCATATATTTT.

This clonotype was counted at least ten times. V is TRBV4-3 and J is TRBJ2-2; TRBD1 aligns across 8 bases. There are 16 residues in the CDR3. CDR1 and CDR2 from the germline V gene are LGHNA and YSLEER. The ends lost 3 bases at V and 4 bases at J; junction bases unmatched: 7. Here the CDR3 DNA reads TGCGCCAGCAGCCAGGATGACAGGGGTCGCACCGGGGAGCTGTTTTTT. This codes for CASSQDDRGRTGELFF.

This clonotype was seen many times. In DNA form, the CDR3 reads TGCAGTGCTAGCCTCTGGACGATATTCTACGAGCAGTACTTC. It translates to CSASLWTIFYEQYF. The chain links TRBV20-1 to TRBJ2-7; D call uncertain. V lost 3 bases and J lost 3, with 15 bases in between. Germline CDR1 reads DFQATT; CDR2 reads SNEGSKA (reference sequence). The CDR3 contains 14 residues.

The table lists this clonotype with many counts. As DNA, the CDR3 is TGCAGCGTGCCAGGACAGCTATACAATGAGCAGTTCTTC. Translating gives CSVPGQLYNEQFF. This chain uses TRBV29-1 with TRBJ2-1, with D possibly being TRBD1 (6 bases). The V gene lost 6 bases and the J gene lost 4 bases, with 13 bases spanning the gap. The CDR3 covers 13 residues. Germline-derived CDR1 and CDR2 are SQVTM and ANQGSEA.